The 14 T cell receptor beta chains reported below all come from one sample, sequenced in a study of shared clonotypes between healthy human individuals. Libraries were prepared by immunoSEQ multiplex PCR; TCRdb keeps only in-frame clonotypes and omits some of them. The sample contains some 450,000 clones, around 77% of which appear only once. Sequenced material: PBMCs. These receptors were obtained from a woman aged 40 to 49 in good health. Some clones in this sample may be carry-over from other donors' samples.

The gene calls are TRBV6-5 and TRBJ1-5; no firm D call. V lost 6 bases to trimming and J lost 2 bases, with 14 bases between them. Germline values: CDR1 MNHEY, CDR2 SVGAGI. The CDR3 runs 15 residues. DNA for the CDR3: TGTGCCAGCAGCCCCGGCGGGGAGGGCAATCAGCCCCAGCATTTT. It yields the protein CASSPGGEGNQPQHF.

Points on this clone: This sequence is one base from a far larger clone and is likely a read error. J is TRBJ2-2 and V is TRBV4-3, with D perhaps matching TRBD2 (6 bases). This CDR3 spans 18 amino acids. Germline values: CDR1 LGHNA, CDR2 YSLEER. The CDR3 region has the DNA TGCGCCGGCAGCCGACGTCTTTTTTCGCGGGAAGGAACCGGGGAGCTGTTTTTT. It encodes CAGSRRLFSREGTGELFF.

CDR3 amino acids: CSARDPGTEAFF. In DNA form, the CDR3 reads TGCAGCGCCCGGGATCCGGGCACTGAAGCTTTCTTT. This sequence joins TRBV29-1 and TRBJ1-1; D not resolved. The CDR3 loop spans 12 amino acids. Trimming left V 7 bases short and J 4 bases short, with 13 bases between. The germline V gene encodes CDR1 SQVTM and CDR2 ANQGSEA.

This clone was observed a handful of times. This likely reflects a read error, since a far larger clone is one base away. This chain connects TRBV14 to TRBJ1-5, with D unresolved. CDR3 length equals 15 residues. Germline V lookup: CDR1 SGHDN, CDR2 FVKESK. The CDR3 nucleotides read TGTGCCGGCAGCCTTGACATGGATAGCAATCAGCCCCAGCATTTT. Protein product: CAGSLDMDSNQPQHF.

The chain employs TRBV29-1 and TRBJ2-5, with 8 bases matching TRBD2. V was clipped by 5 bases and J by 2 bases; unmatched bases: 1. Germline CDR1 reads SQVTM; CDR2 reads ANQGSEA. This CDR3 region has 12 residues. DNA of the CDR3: TGCAGCGTTTTAGCGGGGCAAGAGACCCAGTACTTC. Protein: CSVLAGQETQYF.

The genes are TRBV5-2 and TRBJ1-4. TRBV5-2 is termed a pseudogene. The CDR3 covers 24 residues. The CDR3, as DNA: TGTGCCAGCAAACTCTGCTTCCTAAAACTGAGCAGAAGAAGGGCATTGGTGGCTAATGAAAAACTGTTTTTT. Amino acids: CASKLCFLKLSRRRALVANEKLFF.

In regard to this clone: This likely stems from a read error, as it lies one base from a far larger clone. CDR3 loop: CASSRGGETQYF. The DNA of the CDR3 is TGTGCCAGCAGCCGGGGTGGGGAGACCCAGTACTTC. The genes are TRBV14 and TRBJ2-5; no firm D call. This CDR3 is built from 12 residues. V gave up 4 bases and J gave up 5 bases, with 8 bases separating them. Per germline, CDR1 SGHDN and CDR2 FVKESK.

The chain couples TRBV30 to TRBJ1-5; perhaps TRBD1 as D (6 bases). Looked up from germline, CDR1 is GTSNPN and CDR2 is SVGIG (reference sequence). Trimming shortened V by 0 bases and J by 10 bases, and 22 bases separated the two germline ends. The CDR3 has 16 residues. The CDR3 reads CAWSVHRGALAVPQHF. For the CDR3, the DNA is TGTGCCTGGAGTGTCCATCGGGGGGCACTAGCAGTACCCCAGCATTTT.

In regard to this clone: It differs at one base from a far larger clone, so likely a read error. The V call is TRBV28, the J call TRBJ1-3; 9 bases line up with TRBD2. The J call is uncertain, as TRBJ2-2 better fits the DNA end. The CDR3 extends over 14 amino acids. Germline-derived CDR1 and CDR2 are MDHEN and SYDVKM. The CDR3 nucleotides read TGTGCCAGCGGGACTAGCAGCAACACCGGGGAGCTGTTTTTT. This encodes CASGTSSNTGELFF.

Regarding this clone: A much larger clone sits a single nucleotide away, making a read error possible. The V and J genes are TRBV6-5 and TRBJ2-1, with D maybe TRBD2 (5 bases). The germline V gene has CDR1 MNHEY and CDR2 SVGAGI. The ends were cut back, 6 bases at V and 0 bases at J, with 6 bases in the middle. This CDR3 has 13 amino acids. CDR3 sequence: CASRRDSYNEQFF. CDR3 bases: TGTGCCAGCAGGAGGGACTCCTACAATGAGCAGTTCTTC.

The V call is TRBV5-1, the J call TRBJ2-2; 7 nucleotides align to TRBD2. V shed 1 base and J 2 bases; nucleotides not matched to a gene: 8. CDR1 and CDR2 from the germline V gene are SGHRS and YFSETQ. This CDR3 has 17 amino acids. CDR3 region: CASSLPGGGSNTGELFF. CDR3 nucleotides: TGCGCCAGCAGCTTGCCTGGCGGGGGATCCAACACCGGGGAGCTGTTTTTT.

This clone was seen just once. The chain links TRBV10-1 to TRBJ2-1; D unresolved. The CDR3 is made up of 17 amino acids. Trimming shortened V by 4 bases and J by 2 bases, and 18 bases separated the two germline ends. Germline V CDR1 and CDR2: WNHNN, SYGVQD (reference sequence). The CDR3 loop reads CASSVFRAPSAYNEQFF. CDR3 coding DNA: TGCGCCAGCAGTGTGTTCCGGGCCCCCTCTGCCTACAATGAGCAGTTCTTC.

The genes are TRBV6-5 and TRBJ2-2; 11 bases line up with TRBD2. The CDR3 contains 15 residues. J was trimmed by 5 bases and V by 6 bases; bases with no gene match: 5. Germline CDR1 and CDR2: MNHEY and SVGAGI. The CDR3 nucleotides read TGTGCCAGCAGCCCGGGACTAGCGGAAACCGGGGAGCTGTTTTTT. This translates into CASSPGLAETGELFF.

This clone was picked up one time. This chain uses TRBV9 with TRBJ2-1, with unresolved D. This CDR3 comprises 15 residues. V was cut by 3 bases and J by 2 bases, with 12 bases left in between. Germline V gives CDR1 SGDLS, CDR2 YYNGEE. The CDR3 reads CASSAPAGPYNEQFF. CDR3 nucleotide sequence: TGTGCCAGCAGCGCCCCAGCTGGGCCCTACAATGAGCAGTTCTTC.